This T cell receptor beta chain was captured by sequencing in a study of cytomegalovirus exposure and HLA in healthy donors. Study results and limitations: Researchers reported that a few CMV-associated chains were confirmed in vitro as CMV antigen-specific. Within the 95 to 150 validation repertoires, first-cohort TCR clusters tended to co-occur, according to a later analysis.

Sequenced by immunoSEQ multiplex PCR; TCRdb stores in-frame clones only, minus some. The table includes more than 250,000 clones, about 85% detected once. The CDR3 length is 17 residues. V trimming: 0 bases; J trimming: 3 bases; junction bases outside the gene matches: 8. CDR1 MGHRA and CDR2 YSYEKL come from the germline V gene. For this clone: The antigen remains unidentified.

The genes are TRBV4-1 and TRBJ2-7; 10 bases fit TRBD1. Specimen: PBMCs. The receptor was derived from a woman between 25 and 40 years old in good health and CMV-seropositive. The CDR3 loop reads CASSQDPPGQGLYEQYF. The CDR3, as DNA: TGCGCCAGCAGCCAAGACCCCCCGGGACAGGGGCTCTACGAGCAGTACTTC.